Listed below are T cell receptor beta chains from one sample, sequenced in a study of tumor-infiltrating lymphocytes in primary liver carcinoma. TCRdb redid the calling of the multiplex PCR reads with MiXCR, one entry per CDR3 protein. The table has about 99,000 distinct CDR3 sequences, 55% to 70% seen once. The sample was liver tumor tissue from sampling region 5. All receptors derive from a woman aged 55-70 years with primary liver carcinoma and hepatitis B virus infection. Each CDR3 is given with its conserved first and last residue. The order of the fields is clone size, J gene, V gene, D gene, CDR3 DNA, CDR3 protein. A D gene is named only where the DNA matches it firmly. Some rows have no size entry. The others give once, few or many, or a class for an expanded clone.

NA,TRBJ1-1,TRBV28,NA,TGTGCCAGCAGTTCTGTCCAGCCGGCGAACACTGAAACTTTCTTT,CASSSVQPANTETFF
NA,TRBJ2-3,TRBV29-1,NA,TGCAGCGTTCACTCGTGGGGGATTAACCTCTATACGCAGTATTTT,CSVHSWGINLYTQYF
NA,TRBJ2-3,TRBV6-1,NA,TGTGCCAGCCTTCGAGGGCTAGTTAGCACAGATGCCCAGTATTTT,CASLRGLVSTDAQYF
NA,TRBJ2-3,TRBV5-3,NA,TGTGCCAGAGGCTCGGCTACCGAAGAAATTCTTACAGATACGCAGTATTTT,CARGSATEEILTDTQYF
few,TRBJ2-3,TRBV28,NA,TGTGCCAGCAGTCCTACGCACGGCACAGATACGCAGTATTTT,CASSPTHGTDTQYF
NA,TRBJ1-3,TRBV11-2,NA,TGTGCCAGCAGCCCCTGGGGAGTGCACATCATATATTTT,CASSPWGVHIIYF
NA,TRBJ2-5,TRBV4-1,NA,TGCGCCGGCAGCCCTAAAAGGGCCCAAGAGACCCAATACTTC,CAGSPKRAQETQYF
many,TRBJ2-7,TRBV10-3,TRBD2,TGTGCCATCAGTGAATCGCGGGAGGCTTACGAGCAGTACTTC,CAISESREAYEQYF
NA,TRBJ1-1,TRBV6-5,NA,TGTGCCAGCAGTCATGACAGGCTGAACACTGAAGCTTTCTTT,CASSHDRLNTEAFF
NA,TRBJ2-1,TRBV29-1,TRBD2,TGCAGCGTTAGGGAGGTAGCGGGAGGGCCAGCTGATCAGTTCTTC,CSVREVAGGPADQFF
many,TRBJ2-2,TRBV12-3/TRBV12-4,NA,TGTGCCAGCAGCCCGGGACTCACTGCCGGGGAGCTGTTTTTT,CASSPGLTAGELFF
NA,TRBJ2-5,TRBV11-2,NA,TGTGCCAGCAGCCCCTATGTCGGGAGATCACAAGAGACCCAGTACTTC,CASSPYVGRSQETQYF
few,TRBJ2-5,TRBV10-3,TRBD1,TGTGCCATCAGTGAGAAGGACAGGGGGCAAGAGACCCAGTACTTC,CAISEKDRGQETQYF
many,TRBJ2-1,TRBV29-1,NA,TGCAGCGTAGGTAACCGAATCCCCTTGGGGTATGAGCAGTTCTTC,CSVGNRIPLGYEQFF
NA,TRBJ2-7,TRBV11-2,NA,TGTGCCAGTAGCTCCAATCGCAGGGTTCTCGGGCAGTACTTC,CASSSNRRVLGQYF
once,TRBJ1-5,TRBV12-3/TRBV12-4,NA,TGTGTCAGCAGTTCAGGATCGGGGGATCAGCCCCAGCATTTT,CVSSSGSGDQPQHF
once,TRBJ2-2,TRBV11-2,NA,TGCGCCAGCATCCCTTATAGACGGGTCGGGGAGCTGTTTTTT,CASIPYRRVGELFF
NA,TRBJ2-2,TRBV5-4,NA,TGTACCAGCAGCTTGGGGACAAGTCCCGGGGAGCTGTTCTTT,CTSSLGTSPGELFF
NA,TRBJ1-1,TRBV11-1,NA,TGTGCCAGCAGCGGGGAAGGGCACTACACTGAAGCCTTCTTT,CASSGEGHYTEAFF
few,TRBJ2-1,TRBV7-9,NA,TGTGCCAGCAGCCGGGGGCCCTACAATGAGCAGTTCTTC,CASSRGPYNEQFF
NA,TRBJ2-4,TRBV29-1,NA,TGCAGCGTTGAATTGGGCCTGGGGCGAGCCAAGAACAATCAGTACTTC,CSVELGLGRAKNNQYF
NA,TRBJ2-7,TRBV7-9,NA,TGTGCCAGCAGCCAGGAGGGGGGTTTATCCTACGAGCAGTACTTC,CASSQEGGLSYEQYF
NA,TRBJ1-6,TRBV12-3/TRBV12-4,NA,TGTGCCAGCAGTTTAGGACAGGCTCTACCCCTCCACTTT,CASSLGQALPLHF
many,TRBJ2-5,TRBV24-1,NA,TGTGCCACCAGTGATCGGCAGGCGCACCAAGAGACCCAGTACTTC,CATSDRQAHQETQYF
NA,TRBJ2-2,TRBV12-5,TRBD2,TGTGTTAGTGGTCCCGGGACTAGCGGGAGGTTGACCGGGGAGCTGCTTTTT,CVSGPGTSGRLTGELLF
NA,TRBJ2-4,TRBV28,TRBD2,TGTGCCAGCTGTTTAGCGGGGGCCAAAAACATTCAGTACTTC,CASCLAGAKNIQYF
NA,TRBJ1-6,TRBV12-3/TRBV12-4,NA,TGTGCCAGCAGTCTTACACGGGGAGGTTCACCCCTCCACTTT,CASSLTRGGSPLHF
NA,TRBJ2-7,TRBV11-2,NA,TGTGCCGGCAGCTTAGTACTGAGAGCCTACGAGCAGTACTTC,CAGSLVLRAYEQYF
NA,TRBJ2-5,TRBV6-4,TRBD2,TGTGCCAGCAGTGAGAGGGCGGGGGGCCAAGAGACCCAGTACTTC,CASSERAGGQETQYF
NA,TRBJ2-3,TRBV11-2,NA,TGTGCCAGCAACTTAGGGGGACTAACGCACACATCAGATACGCAGTATTTT,CASNLGGLTHTSDTQYF
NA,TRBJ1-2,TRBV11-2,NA,NA,CASSLNRGLYGCTF
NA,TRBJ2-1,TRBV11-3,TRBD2,TGCGCGAGCAGCTGGACTAGCGGTGGTAAGCAGTTCTTC,CASSWTSGGKQFF
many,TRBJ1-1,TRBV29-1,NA,TGCAGCGTTGATTCTCCACTTTACGGGTTGACTGAAGCTTTCTTT,CSVDSPLYGLTEAFF
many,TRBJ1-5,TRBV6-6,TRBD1,TGTGCCACCAAAGGGTTCCGGGACAGGCGTGCCTATAGCAATCAGCCCCAGCATTTT,CATKGFRDRRAYSNQPQHF
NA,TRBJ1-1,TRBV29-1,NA,TGCAATGTTGTTGGGAACACTAAAGCTTTCTTT,CNVVGNTKAFF
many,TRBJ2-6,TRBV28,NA,TGTGCCAGCAATACGGGACGGTTCTCTGGGGCCAACGTCCTGACTTTC,CASNTGRFSGANVLTF